The source of this T cell receptor beta chain is a study of human thymus T cells. This clone was observed once. Here immunoSEQ multiplex PCR was the method, and the copy in TCRdb shows in-frame clones only, minus some. The sample has some 46,000 clones, around 93% seen once. The clonotype was recovered from a girl in the first two years of life with a congenital heart defect but otherwise immunologically healthy. Sequencing was performed on blood.

Written as DNA, the CDR3 is TGTGCCAGCAGTGAAGGGCTCGGAGGCGGAGAGACCCAGTACTTC. Its protein product is CASSEGLGGGETQYF. This chain connects TRBV6-1 to TRBJ2-5; the D gene is possibly TRBD2 (5 bases). Germline V gives CDR1 MNHNS, CDR2 SASEGT. Trimming cost V 1 base and J 4 bases, with 13 bases left between them. CDR3 length: 15 amino acids.